This entry features one T cell receptor (beta chain) sequence. The sample originates from a study of blood T cell repertoires in COVID-19. Sequenced by immunoSEQ multiplex PCR; TCRdb stores in-frame clones only, minus some. The table includes some 160,000 clones, 85% to 90% detected once. V dropped 7 bases and J dropped 1; count of bases not matched to a gene: 0. Germline assignment: CDR1 SGHRS and CDR2 YFSETQ. The CDR3 loop spans 14 amino acids. Sequencing was carried out using peripheral blood. The clonotype was recovered from a woman aged 60-70 years with active COVID-19. J is TRBJ2-6 and V is TRBV5-1; 9 nucleotides align to TRBD1. CDR3 protein: CASGQGSGANVLTF. As DNA, the CDR3 is TGCGCCAGCGGACAGGGGTCTGGGGCCAACGTCCTGACTTTC. Filled out from reference TRBV5-1 and TRBJ2-6, the complete variable domain reads KAGVTQTPRYLIKTRGQQVTLSCSPISGHRSVSWYQQTPGQGLQFLFEYFSETQRNKGNFPGRFSGRQFSNSRSEMNVSTLELGDSALYLCASGQGSGANVLTFGAGSRLTVL.